The 27 T cell receptor beta chains below all came from one sample that was sequenced in a study of blood T cell repertoires in COVID-19. Sequenced by immunoSEQ multiplex PCR; TCRdb stores in-frame clones only, minus some. This sample has about 220,000 clones; around 82% occur once, and the top ten carry more than 7%. Specimen: peripheral blood. The origin of the receptors is a woman aged 65 to 85 with acute or convalescent COVID-19.

This clone was observed a single time. The rearrangement joins TRBV24-1 to TRBJ2-3, with D perhaps matching TRBD1 (5 bases). This CDR3 contains 13 residues. Germline V gives CDR1 KGHDR, CDR2 SFDVKD. The V end lost 4 bases, the J end lost 7 bases, and 11 bases lay between the germline ends. CDR3 DNA: TGTGCCACCAGTGACCAGGACATTCATACGCAGTATTTT. This gives the protein CATSDQDIHTQYF.

This clone came up a few times. The chain links TRBV9 to TRBJ2-7; TRBD2 matches at 9 bases. The CDR3 has 16 residues. Germline CDR1 SGDLS, CDR2 YYNGEE. V lost 4 bases and J lost 3; bases outside the gene matches: 11. The CDR3 sequence: CASSRGGLAGNYEQYV. Written as DNA, the CDR3 is TGTGCCAGCAGCCGGGGGGGGCTAGCGGGGAACTACGAGCAGTACGTC.

The chain uses TRBV27 and TRBJ2-7; TRBD1 might be the D (6 bases). The CDR3 length is 14 residues. Trimming pared 6 bases from V and 0 bases from J, leaving 12 bases between. CDR1 MNHEY and CDR2 SMNVEV come from the germline V gene (reference sequence). The CDR3 region is CASRDLDSSYEQYF. In nucleotides, the CDR3 is TGTGCCAGCAGAGACCTGGACAGCTCCTACGAGCAGTACTTC.

The V gene is TRBV6-4, the J gene TRBJ2-3; 9 bases line up with TRBD1. Trimming removed 2 bases from V and 7 bases from J; junction bases left unmatched: 7. The CDR3 contains 15 residues. The germline gives CDR1 MRHNA, CDR2 SNTAGT. CDR3 bases: TGTGCCAGCAGTGACGATACAGGGGGCGGGTATACGCAGTATTTT. It specifies CASSDDTGGGYTQYF.

The CDR3 coding sequence is TGTGCCAGCAGTTACCCGACTACCACTCTACCCGGGAGAGGCTACACCTTC. As protein: CASSYPTTTLPGRGYTF. This rearrangement joins TRBV2 to TRBJ1-2; D gene ambiguous. CDR1 and CDR2 (germline): SNHLY, FYNNEI. V dropped 5 bases and J dropped 8 bases, with 27 bases sitting between them. CDR3 size: 17 residues.

The genes are TRBV20-1 and TRBJ1-2; D gene uncertain. There are 10 residues in the CDR3. CDR1 and CDR2 from the germline V gene are DFQATT and SNEGSKA (reference sequence). V was pared by 4 bases and J by 8 bases, with 8 bases between. The CDR3 protein is CSATRGGYTF. The CDR3 DNA sequence: TGCAGTGCTACCCGAGGGGGCTACACCTTC.

The rearrangement joins TRBV3-1 (or the pseudogene TRBV3-2) to TRBJ2-1; TRBD2 aligns across 13 bases. The CDR3 spans 15 residues. V shed 1 base and J 7 bases; nucleotides not matched to a gene: 1. Germline values: CDR1 LGHDT, CDR2 YNNKEL (reference sequence). In DNA form, the CDR3 reads TGTGCCAGCAGCCAAGGACTAGCGGGGGGAAATGAGCAGTTCTTC. Translated: CASSQGLAGGNEQFF.

J is TRBJ2-2 and V is TRBV4-3; a weak D match, TRBD2 (7 bases). V was cut by 1 base and J by 2 bases, with 14 bases left in between. CDR1 is LGHNA and CDR2 is YSLEER in the germline V gene. There are 17 residues in the CDR3. This chain's CDR3 is CASSQGGGRINTGELFF. The CDR3 nucleotides read TGCGCCAGCAGCCAAGGGGGGGGCAGAATAAACACCGGGGAGCTGTTTTTT.

This chain joins TRBV18 and TRBJ2-5; TRBD2 is a possible D gene (5 bases). The CDR3 covers 13 residues. Per the germline V gene, CDR1 is KGHSH and CDR2 is LQKENI. Trimming left V 3 bases short and J 5 bases short, with 10 bases between. The chain's CDR3 is CASSPVGEETQYF. The CDR3 DNA sequence: TGTGCCAGCTCACCTGTCGGGGAGGAGACCCAGTACTTC. The whole variable domain, remainder taken from reference TRBV18 and TRBJ2-5, is NAGVMQNPRHLVRRRGQEARLRCSPMKGHSHVYWYRQLPEEGLKFMVYLQKENIIDESGMPKERFSAEFPKEGPSILRIQQVVRGDSAAYFCASSPVGEETQYFGPGTRLLVL.

The J gene is TRBJ2-1, the V gene TRBV19; 7 bases fit TRBD1. The length of the CDR3 is 15 residues. V gave up 4 bases and J gave up 0 bases; unmatched junction bases: 3. Germline-derived CDR1 and CDR2 are LNHDA and SQIVND (reference sequence). CDR3 protein: CASSNRGISYNEQFF. In DNA form, the CDR3 reads TGTGCCAGTAGTAACAGGGGAATCTCCTACAATGAGCAGTTCTTC.

The chain is built from TRBV30 and TRBJ1-5; D may be TRBD1 (6 bases). CDR3 length: 14 residues. The germline CDR1 and CDR2 sequences are GTSNPN and SVGIG (reference sequence). Between the trimmed V and J ends, which lost 0 bases and 6 bases, there was a span of 12 bases. CDR3 nucleotide sequence: TGTGCCTGGAGTGTCCCAGGGGAGATTCAGCCCCAGCATTTT. Translation gives CAWSVPGEIQPQHF.

The gene calls are TRBV5-1 and TRBJ2-1; D not resolved. V dropped 1 base and J dropped 0 bases, with 5 bases sitting between them. The CDR3 consists of 14 residues. Germline V gene lookup returns CDR1 SGHRS and CDR2 YFSETQ. CDR3 nucleotide sequence: TGCGCCAGCAGCTTGCTAAACTCCTACAATGAGCAGTTCTTC. It codes for CASSLLNSYNEQFF.

The chain carries TRBV3-1 (or the pseudogene TRBV3-2) and TRBJ2-5, with TRBD1 as a possible D gene (5 bases). The CDR3 is made up of 17 amino acids. Germline values: CDR1 LGHDT, CDR2 YNNKEL (reference sequence). V was shortened by 10 bases and J by 1 base, with 25 bases between the two germline ends. The CDR3, as DNA: TGTGCCACCTCAGATCCTTACAGGCCGATGATCCAAGAGACCCAGTACTTC. This codes for CATSDPYRPMIQETQYF.

The chain has TRBV4-1 and TRBJ2-7, with 10 bases identical to TRBD2. J lost 2 bases, V lost 4 bases, and 5 bases had no gene match. CDR3 size: 15 residues. Germline V gene sequence: CDR1 MGHRA, CDR2 YSYEKL. The DNA of the CDR3 is TGCGCCAGCAGCCTAGAGCGGGGGGGGGCCTACGAGCAGTACGTC. Encoded protein: CASSLERGGAYEQYV.

The J gene is TRBJ2-5, the V gene TRBV5-8; 14 bases are a match to TRBD2. Unmatched junction bases numbered 6, after V lost 0 bases and J lost 2 bases. There are 18 residues in the CDR3. The germline V gene has CDR1 SGHTS and CDR2 YDEGEE. This CDR3 reads CASSLVGLAGETQETQYF. Written as DNA, the CDR3 is TGTGCCAGCAGCTTGGTGGGACTAGCGGGGGAAACTCAAGAGACCCAGTACTTC.

This sequence joins TRBV25-1 and TRBJ2-3, with 8 positions matching TRBD1. There are 14 residues in the CDR3. Germline trimming cut 5 bases from V and 1 base from J; bases unmatched to any gene: 2. In germline, CDR1 is MGHDK, CDR2 SYGVNS. CDR3 loop: CASSPGQGTDTQYF. CDR3 coding DNA: TGTGCCAGCAGTCCGGGACAGGGCACAGATACGCAGTATTTT. The full variable domain, rest sourced from reference TRBV25-1 and TRBJ2-3, is EADIYQTPRYLVIGTGKKITLECSQTMGHDKMYWYQQDPGMELHLIHYSYGVNSTEKGDLSSESTVSRIRTEHFPLTLESARPSHTSQYLCASSPGQGTDTQYFGPGTRLTVL.

The chain has TRBV15 and TRBJ2-5; D unclear. From germline, CDR1 is LNHNV and CDR2 YYDKDF (reference sequence). With 0 bases removed from V and 4 bases from J, the gap between germline ends came to 9 bases. The CDR3 is 14 residues long. The CDR3, as DNA: TGTGCCACCAGCAGAGATTTGGGCCCAGAGACCCAGTACTTC. It encodes CATSRDLGPETQYF.

This chain connects TRBV5-1 to TRBJ1-5; TRBD1 agrees at 9 bases. The CDR3 extends over 16 amino acids. Looked up from germline, CDR1 is SGHRS and CDR2 is YFSETQ. Losses at the gene ends were 4 bases for V and 3 bases for J; bases not matched to a gene: 8. The CDR3 nucleotides are TGCGCCAGCAGCCATCCGGGACAGGGACCCAATCAGCCCCAGCATTTT. Amino acids: CASSHPGQGPNQPQHF.

The chain is built from TRBV9 and TRBJ2-2; 9 nucleotides agree with TRBD1. The CDR3 runs 16 residues. The germline CDR1 and CDR2 sequences are SGDLS and YYNGEE. The trim removed 3 bases at V and 4 bases at J, leaving 7 bases unmatched. The CDR3: CASSAGQGRGTGELFF. The CDR3 DNA reads TGTGCCAGCAGCGCCGGACAGGGGAGGGGCACCGGGGAGCTGTTTTTT.

CDR3 nucleotides: TGTGCCAGCCTATATACAGGGGACTCTGGAAACACCATATATTTT. Translation gives CASLYTGDSGNTIYF. The chain carries TRBV6-5 and TRBJ1-3; 7 bases agree with TRBD1. Germline CDR1 is MNHEY and CDR2 is SVGAGI. The J segment lost 0 bases and the V segment lost 8 bases, leaving 7 bases of the junction unmatched. The CDR3 sequence is 15 residues long.

A single count supports this clone. The chain couples TRBV5-8 to TRBJ2-4; 7 bases map to TRBD1. After removal of 2 bases from V and 6 bases from J, the junction contained 5 bases not matched to a gene. Germline lookup yields CDR1 SGHTS and CDR2 YDEGEE. The CDR3 loop spans 14 amino acids. CDR3 sequence: CASSLQGWLNIQYF. The CDR3 nucleotides read TGTGCCAGCAGCTTACAGGGGTGGTTAAACATTCAGTACTTC. The entire variable domain, with the rest obtained from reference TRBV5-8 and TRBJ2-4, is as follows: EAGVTQSPTHLIKTRGQQATLRCSPISGHTSVYWYQQALGLGLQFLLWYDEGEERNRGNFPPRFSGRQFPNYSSELNVNALELEDSALYLCASSLQGWLNIQYFGAGTRLSVL.

This rearrangement joins TRBV4-2 to TRBJ2-7, with 14 positions matching TRBD2. The CDR3 totals 17 residues. Germline values: CDR1 LGHNA, CDR2 YNFKEQ. The V gene end was trimmed by 1 base and the J gene end by 5 bases; junction bases not matched to a gene: 7. In nucleotides, the CDR3 is TGTGCCAGCAGCCAAGCGGGACTAGCGGGGGTGGGCGACGAGCAGTACTTC. Its translation: CASSQAGLAGVGDEQYF.

The CDR3 protein is CASSYSDSREGEQFF. As DNA, the CDR3 is TGTGCCAGCAGTTACTCCGACAGCCGAGAAGGTGAGCAGTTCTTC. This sequence joins TRBV6-5 and TRBJ2-1, with D maybe TRBD1 (5 bases). Germline-derived CDR1 and CDR2 are MNHEY and SVGAGI. V was trimmed by 0 bases and J by 9 bases, leaving 15 bases between them. This CDR3 has 15 amino acids.

CDR3 residues: CASRAQGDYGYTF. CDR3 in DNA: TGTGCCAGCAGGGCACAGGGAGACTATGGCTACACCTTC. The chain couples TRBV12-3 or TRBV12-4 to TRBJ1-2, with D perhaps TRBD1 (6 bases). This CDR3 comprises 13 residues. Trimming removed 6 bases from V and 3 bases from J, with 11 bases in between.

This chain connects TRBV2 to TRBJ2-7; 10 positions match TRBD1. The trim removed 6 bases at V and 0 bases at J, leaving 5 bases unmatched. From germline, CDR1 is SNHLY and CDR2 FYNNEI. CDR3 length: 15 amino acids. The CDR3 coding sequence is TGTGCCAGCAGGGAGGACAGGGGGAGCTCCTACGAGCAGTACTTC. Translation: CASREDRGSSYEQYF.

About this clone: This may be a read error, as it is one base from a much larger clone. Different DNA sequences within this sample yield the same CDR3. V and J are TRBV19 and TRBJ2-7, with TRBD2 matching over 13 bases. The V segment lost 9 bases and the J segment 2 bases; nucleotides outside the gene matches: 13. CDR1 and CDR2 from the germline V gene are LNHDA and SQIVND (reference sequence). The CDR3 extends over 17 amino acids. Here the CDR3 reads CASLKRLAGGITYEQYF. CDR3 sequence (DNA): TGTGCCAGCCTCAAAAGACTAGCGGGGGGCATAACCTACGAGCAGTACTTC.

The CDR3 DNA follows: TGTGCCAGCAGTGAAGCATACAGGGTGGCTTCACCCCTCCACTTT. Translating it yields CASSEAYRVASPLHF. This chain connects TRBV6-1 to TRBJ1-6, with D perhaps TRBD1 (6 bases). CDR1 and CDR2 from the germline V gene are MNHNS and SASEGT. The CDR3 is 15 residues long. The germline V and J ends were trimmed by 0 bases and 9 bases, with 12 bases remaining between them.